Listed below are T cell receptor beta chains from one sample, sequenced in a study of cytomegalovirus exposure and HLA in healthy donors. Some clones are missing from TCRdb's copy, which holds only in-frame ones; the method was immunoSEQ multiplex PCR. In the table there are under 200,000 clones, roughly nine tenths of which are singletons. The sequenced sample consisted of PBMCs. These receptors all stem from a woman younger than 45 in good health and CMV-seronegative. The CDR3 runs from the conserved cysteine through the conserved F or W. D genes are given only for firm matches. Size tells how often a clone was seen (once, few, many) or the class of an expanded clone, and some rows leave it out.

NA TRBJ2-5 NA TRBV25-1 TGTGCCAGCAGTGAACGTAGCGGAAGGGAGACCCAGTACTTC CASSERSGRETQYF
NA TRBJ2-7 NA TRBV19 TGTGCCAGTAGTATAGGCACAGGGAGCTCCTACGAGCAGTACTTC CASSIGTGSSYEQYF
NA TRBJ2-7 TRBD2 TRBV27 TGTGCCAGCAGTTTCTCAGCGGGGACCACCTACGAGCAGTACTTC CASSFSAGTTYEQYF
NA TRBJ2-7 NA TRBV6-4 TGTGCCAGCCCTGAAGGAGTGGGGGAGGCCTACGAGCAGTACTTC CASPEGVGEAYEQYF
NA TRBJ2-7 NA TRBV5-1 TGCGCCAGCAGCTTACCGGGCCCGGTGGGCTACGAGCAGTACTTC CASSLPGPVGYEQYF
NA TRBJ2-2 TRBD1 TRBV4-3 TGCGCCAGCAGCCTGGGACAGACGAACACCGGGGAGCTGTTTTTT CASSLGQTNTGELFF
NA TRBJ2-7 NA TRBV6-9 TGTGCCAGCAGTCGCCGGGAGGACAGGGAATACGAGCAGTACTTC CASSRREDREYEQYF
NA TRBJ2-7 TRBD1 TRBV28 TGTGCCAGCAGTTTCTATCAGGGGGAGTACGAGCAGTACTTC CASSFYQGEYEQYF
NA TRBJ1-1 NA TRBV19 TGTGCCAGTAGTCCACCCATGGGGAACACTGAAGCTTTCTTT CASSPPMGNTEAFF
NA TRBJ2-2 NA TRBV28 TGTGCCAGCAGTCTGGTGGGCGGGCAAACCGGGGAGCTGTTTTTT CASSLVGGQTGELFF
NA TRBJ1-6 NA TRBV19 TGTGCCAGTAGTGGTGGGGCCCGTAATTCACCCCTCCACTTT CASSGGARNSPLHF
NA TRBJ1-1 TRBD1 TRBV19 TGTGCCAGTAGGAAAGACAGGGGGAACACTGAAGCTTTCTTT CASRKDRGNTEAFF
few TRBJ1-3 NA TRBV28 TGTGCCAGCAGTCCGTACGACGGCCGCCTTGGAAACACCATATATTTT CASSPYDGRLGNTIYF
NA TRBJ2-7 TRBD1 TRBV2 TGTGCCAGCCTACGGGACAGGTCCCACGAGCAGTACTTC CASLRDRSHEQYF
NA TRBJ1-2 NA TRBV9 TGTGCCAGCAGCGTCCCCGAGGTGGGTGGCTACACCTTC CASSVPEVGGYTF
NA TRBJ2-7 NA TRBV10-3 TGTGCCACCCTTACGGATTCAGTTAGCTCCTACGAGCAGTACTTC CATLTDSVSSYEQYF
once TRBJ1-2 TRBD1 TRBV7-9 TGTGCCAGCAGCTTAGCGGGGACAGCCGTCTATGGCTACACCTTC CASSLAGTAVYGYTF
NA TRBJ2-7 NA TRBV7-3 TGTGCCAGCAGCTTAACAAGTCTAGGGGGACCCTACGAGCAGTACTTC CASSLTSLGGPYEQYF
NA TRBJ1-2 TRBD1 TRBV18 TGTGCCAGCTCACCAGAACAGGGGGCGATCGGCTACACCTTC CASSPEQGAIGYTF
NA TRBJ1-1 NA TRBV20-1 TGCAGTGCTATGCCACAGGGAAACGCTTTCTTT CSAMPQGNAFF
NA TRBJ1-1 NA TRBV11-1 TGTGCCAGCAGCTTGGTCCAGGGAGTGAACACTGAAGCTTTCTTT CASSLVQGVNTEAFF
NA TRBJ1-1 NA TRBV7-8 TGTGCCAGCAGGACTACACGGGATCCGGCTGAAGCTTTCTTT CASRTTRDPAEAFF
many TRBJ2-3 TRBD2 TRBV6-4 TGTGCCAGCAGTGACTCGACAGCGGGAGGGGGCTCAGATACGCAGTATTTT CASSDSTAGGGSDTQYF
NA TRBJ1-6 NA TRBV4-3 TGCGCCAGCGGGGGGGGCTCCTATAATTCACCCCTCCACTTT CASGGGSYNSPLHF
NA TRBJ2-1 TRBD2 TRBV4-1 TGCGCCAGCAGCCCCCTGAGAGGGACTAGCGCCAACAATGAGCAGTTCTTC CASSPLRGTSANNEQFF